The source of this TCR beta chain is a study of naive and memory T cell subsets. Both TRBC1 and TRBC2 were covered by a beta constant-region primer of two equimolar oligonucleotides. Four rounds of PCR amplified the ligated cDNA using nested alpha and beta constant-region primers plus SP2. TCRdb reprocessed the UMI-ligation and nested PCR reads with MiXCR, giving one entry per CDR3 protein. The sample has under 150,000 distinct CDR3 sequences; roughly a fifth are singletons. The sample holds a few counts of this clonotype. Its specificity is unknown. Per the germline V gene, CDR1 is LNHDA and CDR2 is SQIVND (reference sequence). Trimming removed 3 bases at V and 6 bases at J, with 8 bases between. This CDR3 contains 13 residues. General study results and limits: Naive repertoires, especially CD8, held a few larger clonotypes, possibly memory cells re-expressing CD45RA.

Sequencing input: naive CD8+ T cells from blood. The chain employs TRBV19 and TRBJ2-2; either TRBD1 or TRBD2 may supply D (5 bases each). The source is a human donor in good health. As DNA, the CDR3 is TGTGCCAGTAGTATCGGGACCCCCGGGGAGCTGTTTTTT. Protein product: CASSIGTPGELFF.